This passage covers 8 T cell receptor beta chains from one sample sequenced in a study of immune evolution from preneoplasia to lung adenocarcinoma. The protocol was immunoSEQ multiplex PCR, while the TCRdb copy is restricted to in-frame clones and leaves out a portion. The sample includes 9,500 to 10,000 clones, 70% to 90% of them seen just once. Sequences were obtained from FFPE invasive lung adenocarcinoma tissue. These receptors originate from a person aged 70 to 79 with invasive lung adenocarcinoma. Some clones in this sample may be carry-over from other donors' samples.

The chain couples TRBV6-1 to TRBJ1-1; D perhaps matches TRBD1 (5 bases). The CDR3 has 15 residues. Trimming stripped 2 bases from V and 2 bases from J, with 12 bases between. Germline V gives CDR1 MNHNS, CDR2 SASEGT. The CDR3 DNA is TGTGCCAGCAGTGAAAGTGGGCAGGGAAACACTGAAGCTTTCTTT. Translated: CASSESGQGNTEAFF.

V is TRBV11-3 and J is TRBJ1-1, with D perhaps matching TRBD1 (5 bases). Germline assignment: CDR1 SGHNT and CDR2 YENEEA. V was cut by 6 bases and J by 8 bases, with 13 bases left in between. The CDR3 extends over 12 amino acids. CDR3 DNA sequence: TGTGCCAGCAGTTTTACGGGGCGGGAAGCTTTCTTT. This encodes CASSFTGREAFF.

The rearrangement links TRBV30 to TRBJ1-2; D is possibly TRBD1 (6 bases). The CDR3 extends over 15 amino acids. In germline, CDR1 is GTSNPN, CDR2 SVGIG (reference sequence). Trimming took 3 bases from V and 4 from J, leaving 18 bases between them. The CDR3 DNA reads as TGTGCCTGGAGGCAAGCCGGACAGACTTTCTATGGCTACACCTTC. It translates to CAWRQAGQTFYGYTF.

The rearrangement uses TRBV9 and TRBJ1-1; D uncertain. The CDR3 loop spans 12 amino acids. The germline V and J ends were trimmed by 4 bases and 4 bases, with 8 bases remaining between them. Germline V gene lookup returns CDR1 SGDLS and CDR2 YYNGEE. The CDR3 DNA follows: TGTGCCAGCAGCCCTATAGGCACTGAAGCTTTCTTT. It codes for CASSPIGTEAFF.

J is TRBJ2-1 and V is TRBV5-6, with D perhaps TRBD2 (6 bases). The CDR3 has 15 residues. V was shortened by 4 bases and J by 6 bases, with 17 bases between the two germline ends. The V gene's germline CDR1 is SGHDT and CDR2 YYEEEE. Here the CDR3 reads CASSRRAGLFNEQFF. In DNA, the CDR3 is TGTGCCAGCAGCCGGCGGGCGGGACTCTTCAATGAGCAGTTCTTC. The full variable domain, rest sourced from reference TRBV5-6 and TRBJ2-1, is DAGVTQSPTHLIKTRGQQVTLRCSPKSGHDTVSWYQQALGQGPQFIFQYYEEEERQRGNFPDRFSGHQFPNYSSELNVNALLLGDSALYLCASSRRAGLFNEQFFGPGTRLTVL.

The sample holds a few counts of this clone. This chain's CDR3 is CASSAFIPNTEAFF. The CDR3 DNA follows: TGTGCCAGCAGTGCATTCATTCCGAACACTGAAGCTTTCTTT. The chain recombines TRBV6-1 with TRBJ1-1; D is unclear. The V and J ends lost 4 bases and 1 base respectively, with 10 bases between them. This CDR3 contains 14 residues. Germline CDR1 MNHNS, CDR2 SASEGT.

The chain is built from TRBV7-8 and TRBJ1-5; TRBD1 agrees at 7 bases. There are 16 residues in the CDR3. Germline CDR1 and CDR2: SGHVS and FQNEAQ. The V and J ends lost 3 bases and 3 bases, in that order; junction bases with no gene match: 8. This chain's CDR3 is CASSLLGTVNNQPQHF. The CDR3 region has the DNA TGTGCCAGCAGCTTGCTTGGGACAGTTAACAATCAGCCCCAGCATTTT. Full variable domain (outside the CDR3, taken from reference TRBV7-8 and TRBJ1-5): GAGVSQSPRYKVAKRGQDVALRCDPISGHVSLFWYQQALGQGPEFLTYFQNEAQLDKSGLPSDRFFAERPEGSVSTLKIQRTQQEDSAVYLCASSLLGTVNNQPQHFGDGTRLSIL.

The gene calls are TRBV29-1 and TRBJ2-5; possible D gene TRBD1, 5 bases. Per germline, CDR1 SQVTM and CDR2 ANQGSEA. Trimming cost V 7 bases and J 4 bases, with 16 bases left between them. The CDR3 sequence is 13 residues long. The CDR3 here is CSASSGKGETQYF. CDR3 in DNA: TGCAGCGCTTCCTCAGGGAAGGGAGAGACCCAGTACTTC.